This T cell receptor (beta chain) appears in the sequencing data of a study of OX40 agonist ivuxolimab in advanced cancers. Profiling relied on immunoSEQ multiplex PCR, and the TCRdb table lists in-frame clones only, not all of them. Of tens of thousands of clones in the sample, 80% to 90% are singletons; the top ten hold about 0.3%. Germline V CDR1 and CDR2: LNHNV, YYDKDF (reference sequence). Germline trimming cut 1 base from V and 4 bases from J; bases unmatched to any gene: 6. The CDR3 has 16 amino acids. This clonotype originated in an adult with an advanced solid tumor such as melanoma, head and neck, liver or kidney cancer. This specimen consisted of CD4+ or CD8+ T cells sorted from blood, obtained in a trial of the OX40 agonist ivuxolimab. The V gene is TRBV15, the J gene TRBJ2-7; 11 bases are a match to TRBD2. The CDR3 sequence: CATSRAGTSGSYEQYF. CDR3 in DNA: TGTGCCACCAGCAGAGCCGGGACTAGCGGATCATACGAGCAGTACTTC.